The sequence of this TCR beta chain was determined in a study of blood T cells in healthy people across ages (dated by TCRdb to between 2015 and 2017). Looking at the study overall: In model experiments, template switching captured roughly one uniquely barcoded TCR beta cDNA molecule for every two T cells. The study measured age-related changes in TCR beta repertoire diversity using deep sequencing normalized with unique cDNA molecular identifiers. The donors were divided into four age groups: young (average around 16 years), middle-aged (approximately 39), aged (around 67) and long-lived (about 90). To avoid experimental bias, donors of different ages were randomly spread across the sequencing lanes. Two additional independent replicas of 1 million unique cDNA reads from the same blood draw were analyzed for two donors (one aged 18 to 30 and one aged 80 or older). General findings and caveats noted by the study authors: As age increased, observed TCR beta diversity per million T cells dropped in a roughly linear way, and a significant reduction was already evident by age 40. Because the CMV infection status of the donors was unknown, age-related changes in expanded clonotypes may potentially have been confounded. The long-lived group showed more naive CD4+ T cells, fewer expanded clones and increased TCR diversity than the aged group, suggesting age selection. Estimates of total diversity from one million sequenced T cells were regarded as lower bounds and underestimates. Because profiling used bulk unsorted PBMCs, naive and antigen-experienced compartments could not be compared conclusively. There was a strong correlation between observed TCR beta diversity and the percentage of naive T cells measured by flow cytometry.

From the cysteine up to the phenylalanine, the CDR3 has a length of 14 residues. The read is trimmed to its CDR3 DNA, 42 bases read in frame from base 1. The germline V gene yields SGHVS for CDR1 and FNYEAQ for CDR2. Systemically healthy Caucasian individuals from Russia, some 36 in total and aged roughly 6 to 95 years, were included as donors. Each donor gave about 9.2 milliliters of peripheral blood, drawn into EDTA-treated Vacutainer tubes. Ficoll-Paque density-gradient centrifugation was used to isolate PBMCs, with at least 6.5 million per sample. Trizol reagent was used to extract total RNA from the PBMCs, yielding at least 5 micrograms per sample. Naive CD45RAhigh/CD27high T cell percentages were measured by flow cytometry on a PBMC aliquot from every donor. The library came from 5' RACE. These reads were obtained on an Illumina HiSeq 2500. The second PCR ran for roughly 7 to 12 cycles and used a J-beta primer mix along with a sample-barcoded 5' primer. A unique molecular identifier was introduced onto each TCR beta cDNA molecule by a template-switch 5' adaptor carrying 12 random nucleotides. Each sample yielded at least 2.5 million CDR3-containing paired-end reads. First-strand cDNA was synthesized from all RNA with the Mint cDNA synthesis kit, primed by a TRBC-specific oligonucleotide. After uracil-DNA glycosylase treatment, a first 18-cycle PCR used universal primers M1SS and BC2_uni_R on all cDNA. On the study's bioinformatics: Each sample was normalized by randomly selecting 1 million high-quality reads, each carrying a distinct molecular identifier. Instead of being binned into consensus sequences, reads with shared molecular identifiers were discarded. CDR3 identification, clonotype clustering and error correction used MiTCR with a Q25 quality threshold and the strictest error-elimination algorithm. A nonparametric unseen species model with Euler transformation was used to estimate lower-bound total TCR beta diversity. Using fastp trimming at Q25 and MiXCR clonotype assembly, TCRdb reanalyzed the public sequencing data and kept in-frame beta chains. One record per CDR3 amino acid sequence lists the most common genes and DNA. The V and J calls here are based on TCRdb, not the publication. The sample table shows around 800,000 distinct CDR3 sequences, and more than 35% are seen once. 18% of the sample comes from the top ten.

As for this clonotype: The antigen this receptor binds is unknown. A much larger clone sits a single nucleotide away, making a read error possible.

Sequencing was carried out using blood. The sequence came from a man older than 75 in good health. This chain joins TRBV7-6 to TRBJ2-1; TRBD1 is possibly the D segment (6 matching bases). The DNA is TGTGCCGGCAGCGCCCAACAGGGCCGGGGTGAGCAGTTCTTC. It encodes CAGSAQQGRGEQFF.